Below, 7 T cell receptor beta chains from the same sample are listed, as sequenced in a study of identical twins. In TCRdb, the 5' RACE reads were re-called with MiXCR into one record per CDR3 protein. In the table there are about 300,000 distinct CDR3 sequences, 9% to 15% of which are singletons. The same sample was also studied in work on yellow fever vaccine responses in identical twins.

The sequencing input was CD8+ T cells sorted from blood. The receptors shown here come from a woman younger than 35 in good health.

The sample holds a few counts of this clonotype. The gene calls are TRBV7-9 and TRBJ1-1; perhaps TRBD1 as D (5 bases). Germline CDR1 is SEHNR and CDR2 is FQNEAQ (reference sequence). This CDR3 contains 12 residues. The ends were cut back, 2 bases at V and 6 bases at J, with 7 bases in the middle. This chain's CDR3 is CASSLLGPEAFF. CDR3 in DNA: TGTGCCAGCAGCTTATTGGGGCCTGAAGCTTTCTTT.

The chain couples TRBV11-2 to TRBJ2-1, with D unclear. The germline V and J ends were trimmed by 0 bases and 6 bases, with 15 bases remaining between them. The V gene's germline CDR1 is SGHAT and CDR2 FQNNGV. The CDR3 has 16 amino acids. CDR3 sequence reads: CASSLDRRQRLNEQFF. In DNA, the CDR3 is TGTGCCAGCAGCTTAGATCGGCGGCAGAGACTCAATGAGCAGTTCTTC.

This clonotype was observed a few times. V gene TRBV2 combines with J gene TRBJ1-1; tentative D call: TRBD1 (6 bases). Trimming stripped 10 bases from V and 0 bases from J, with 18 bases between. CDR3 length: 15 amino acids. The germline gives CDR1 SNHLY, CDR2 FYNNEI. The CDR3 is CAITGFHVVNTEAFF. CDR3 DNA sequence: TGTGCCATCACAGGGTTCCATGTTGTGAACACTGAAGCTTTCTTT.

The rearrangement uses TRBV5-6 and TRBJ2-3; D might be TRBD2 (7 bases). This CDR3 comprises 15 residues. Germline V gives CDR1 SGHDT, CDR2 YYEEEE. V lost 4 bases and J 4 bases, leaving 16 bases between the germline ends. The CDR3 DNA sequence: TGTGCCAGCAGCCGAGGGGGGGGCTTCGCAGATACGCAGTATTTT. Translating it yields CASSRGGGFADTQYF.

The table lists this clonotype with a few counts. The gene calls are TRBV7-9 and TRBJ2-7, with a weak D call TRBD1 (6 bases). CDR3 length: 15 amino acids. The V end lost 1 base, the J end lost 5 bases, and 15 bases lay between the germline ends. Germline V gene data show CDR1 as SEHNR and CDR2 as FQNEAQ (reference sequence). The CDR3 reads CASSLGAGVWNEQYF. The CDR3 DNA follows: TGTGCCAGCAGCTTAGGGGCAGGGGTTTGGAACGAGCAGTACTTC.

There are many counts of this clonotype. The chain carries TRBV12-3 or TRBV12-4 and TRBJ2-2, with 11 bases aligning to TRBD2. The length of the CDR3 is 16 residues. V shed 7 bases and J 5 bases; nucleotides not matched to a gene: 9. DNA of the CDR3: TGTGCCAGCACCCGAGGAACTAGCGGGAGTACCGGGGAGCTGTTTTTT. It yields the protein CASTRGTSGSTGELFF.

This clonotype was counted only a few times. The J gene is TRBJ1-1, the V gene TRBV20-1; the D gene is possibly TRBD1 (5 bases). CDR1 DFQATT and CDR2 SNEGSKA come from the germline V gene (reference sequence). V gave up 5 bases and J gave up 10 bases, with 17 bases separating them. The CDR3 covers 12 residues. CDR3 sequence (DNA): TGCAGTGCTCACCGGGGACGATCACGAGCTTTCTTT. Translation: CSAHRGRSRAFF.